The sequence of this T cell receptor beta chain was determined in a study of blood T cells in healthy people across ages. Regarding the study as a whole: Long-lived donors exceeded aged donors in naive CD4+ cells and diversity.

Drawing of peripheral blood yielded 7.5 to 10 milliliters from each donor. Sample-barcoded 5' priming and a J-beta primer mix drove a second PCR of 7 to 11 cycles. A template-switch adaptor with 12 random nucleotides tagged each cDNA molecule. TCRdb independently ran MiXCR on the 5' RACE reads; one entry per CDR3 protein. This table has about 500,000 distinct CDR3 sequences, about 24% appearing once. The CDR3 runs 15 residues. Germline V gene data show CDR1 as DFQATT and CDR2 as SNEGSKA (reference sequence). V shed 4 bases and J shed 2 bases, with 12 bases lying between them. This clonotype was counted only a few times. As yet, its antigen is unknown. These records were also assigned to another study, of T cells of mothers and their children. That publication notes: No clone of persistent microchimeric T cells was detected.

Sequenced input: blood. V is TRBV20-1 and J is TRBJ2-6; D is possibly TRBD1 (5 bases). The receptor was isolated from a boy younger than 18 in good health. CDR3 amino acids: CSAKEGRAGANVLTF. In DNA form, the CDR3 reads TGCAGTGCTAAGGAAGGCAGGGCTGGGGCCAACGTCCTGACTTTC.